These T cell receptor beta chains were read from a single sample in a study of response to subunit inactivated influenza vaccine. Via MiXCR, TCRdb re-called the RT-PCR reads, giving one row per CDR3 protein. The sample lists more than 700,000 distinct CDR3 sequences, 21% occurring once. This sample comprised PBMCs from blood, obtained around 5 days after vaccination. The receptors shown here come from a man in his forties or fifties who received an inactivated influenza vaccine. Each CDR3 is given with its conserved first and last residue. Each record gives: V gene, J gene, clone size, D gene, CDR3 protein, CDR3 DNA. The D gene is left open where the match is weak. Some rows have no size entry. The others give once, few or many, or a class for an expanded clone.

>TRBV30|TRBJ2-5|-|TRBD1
CAWSVEGGGTQYF
TGTGCCTGGAGTGTCGAAGGGGGCGGGACCCAGTACTTC
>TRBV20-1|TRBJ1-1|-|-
CSAHRTANTEAFF
TGCAGTGCCCACCGGACGGCGAACACTGAAGCTTTCTTT
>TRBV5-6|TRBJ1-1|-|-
CASSLGAATNTEAFF
TGTGCCAGCAGCTTGGGCGCAGCGACGAACACTGAAGCTTTCTTT
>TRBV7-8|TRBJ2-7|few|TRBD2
CASSERGLAGALDEQYF
TGTGCCAGCAGCGAGCGCGGACTAGCGGGAGCTCTCGACGAGCAGTACTTC
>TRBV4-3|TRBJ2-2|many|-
CASSQGPKTGELFF
TGCGCCAGCAGCCAAGGGCCAAAAACCGGGGAGCTGTTTTTT
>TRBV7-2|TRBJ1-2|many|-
CASSLSRGYGYTF
TGTGCCAGCAGCTTATCACGGGGGTACGGCTACACCTTC
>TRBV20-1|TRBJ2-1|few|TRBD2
CSLTSGSLQDEQFF
TGCAGCTTAACTAGCGGGAGTCTTCAGGATGAGCAGTTCTTC
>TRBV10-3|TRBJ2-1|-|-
CAISEKTGSYNEQFF
TGTGCCATCAGTGAGAAAACAGGGTCCTACAATGAGCAGTTCTTC
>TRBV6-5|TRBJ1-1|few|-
CASSYDRRGVNTEAFF
TGTGCCAGCAGTTATGACCGGCGGGGAGTGAACACTGAAGCTTTCTTT
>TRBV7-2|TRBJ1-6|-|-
CASSFAGSGNSPLHF
TGTGCCAGCAGCTTTGCTGGGTCTGGAAATTCACCCCTCCACTTT
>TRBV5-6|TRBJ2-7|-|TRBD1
CASSSPTRTGTYEQYF
TGTGCCAGCAGCTCCCCTACACGGACAGGAACCTACGAGCAGTACTTC
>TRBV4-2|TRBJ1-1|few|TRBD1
CASSPEASGQVVSHTEAFF
TGTGCCAGCAGCCCGGAGGCTTCGGGACAGGTCGTTTCCCACACTGAAGCTTTCTTT
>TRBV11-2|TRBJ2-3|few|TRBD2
CASSQWGGVTDTQYF
TGTGCCAGCAGCCAATGGGGGGGAGTCACAGATACGCAGTATTTT
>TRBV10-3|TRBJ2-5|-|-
CAISESGRSGETQYF
TGTGCCATCAGTGAGTCGGGCCGGAGTGGAGAGACCCAGTACTTC
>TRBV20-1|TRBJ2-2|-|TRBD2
CSARPLPGGPQKGTGELFF
TGCAGTGCTAGACCCTTGCCGGGGGGGCCCCAAAAGGGCACCGGGGAGCTGTTTTTT